A single sample is the source of the 7 T cell receptor beta chains below, sequenced in a study of cytomegalovirus exposure and HLA in healthy donors. 60 Vbeta and 13 Jbeta primers were used in PCR. The assay was immunoSEQ multiplex PCR, and TCRdb's table has in-frame clones only and misses some. The sample holds 130,000 to 150,000 clones; 60% to 85% are singletons and the top ten take about 13%. The source material was PBMCs. All receptors derive from a man in his forties in good health and CMV-seropositive.

This clone occurred once. Other DNA sequences within the sample encode an identical CDR3. The chain has TRBV7-2 and TRBJ2-3; D is unresolved. Germline values: CDR1 SGHTA, CDR2 FQGNSA. The CDR3 has 11 residues. V lost 4 bases to trimming and J lost 6 bases, with 5 bases between them. In nucleotides, the CDR3 is TGTGCCAGCAGCTCGAGGGATACGCAGTATTTT. Residues: CASSSRDTQYF.

The table lists this clone with a few counts. The gene calls are TRBV28 and TRBJ2-7; D ambiguous. CDR3 length: 16 amino acids. Germline V gives CDR1 MDHEN, CDR2 SYDVKM. Trimming removed 6 bases from V and 0 bases from J, with 18 bases in between. The CDR3: CASSPPVGQDSYEQYF. The CDR3 DNA sequence: TGTGCCAGCAGCCCCCCTGTTGGGCAGGACTCCTACGAGCAGTACTTC.

With regard to this clone: Within the sample, other DNA sequences also encode this same CDR3. The CDR3 nucleotides read TGTGCCAGCAGCTTACGAGGGGGAGCAGGAAACACCATATATTTT. Residues: CASSLRGGAGNTIYF. The V and J genes are TRBV5-4 and TRBJ1-3; a weak D match, TRBD1 (6 bases). CDR1 SGHNT and CDR2 YYREEE come from the germline V gene (reference sequence). The CDR3 is 15 amino acids. Trimming took 2 bases from V and 4 from J, leaving 13 bases between them.

This chain connects TRBV4-1 to TRBJ2-4; weak D call: TRBD2 (6 bases). Trimming took off 4 bases at V and 9 bases at J, with 10 bases between the two ends. CDR1 is MGHRA, CDR2 YSYEKL, per germline. This CDR3 comprises 12 residues. The CDR3 DNA reads as TGCGCCAGCAGCCCCTCGGGGGTCATTCAGTACTTC. Protein: CASSPSGVIQYF.

The J gene is TRBJ2-1, the V gene TRBV5-1; no firm D call. CDR1 is SGHRS and CDR2 is YFSETQ in the germline V gene. The length of the CDR3 is 13 residues. The V end was cut by 4 bases, the J end by 5 bases, with 10 bases between. The CDR3 protein is CASSVVSNNEQFF. Written as DNA, the CDR3 is TGCGCCAGCAGCGTTGTCTCTAACAATGAGCAGTTCTTC.

J is TRBJ2-3 and V is TRBV19, with TRBD2 matching over 11 bases. Trimming at V came to 7 bases and at J to 3 bases, leaving 0 bases not matched to a gene. The CDR3 spans 13 residues. Germline V gene sequence: CDR1 LNHDA, CDR2 SQIVND (reference sequence). For the CDR3, the DNA is TGTGCCAGTACTAGCGGGAGGACAGATACGCAGTATTTT. Its translation is CASTSGRTDTQYF.

V is TRBV6-5 and J is TRBJ2-1; TRBD2 matches 11 bases. CDR3 length equals 15 residues. Germline CDR1 reads MNHEY; CDR2 reads SVGAGI. V dropped 6 bases and J dropped 7; count of bases not matched to a gene: 8. The CDR3 coding sequence is TGTGCCAGCAGCCTAGCGGGAGGCCTGAGGAATGAGCAGTTCTTC. The encoded protein is CASSLAGGLRNEQFF.